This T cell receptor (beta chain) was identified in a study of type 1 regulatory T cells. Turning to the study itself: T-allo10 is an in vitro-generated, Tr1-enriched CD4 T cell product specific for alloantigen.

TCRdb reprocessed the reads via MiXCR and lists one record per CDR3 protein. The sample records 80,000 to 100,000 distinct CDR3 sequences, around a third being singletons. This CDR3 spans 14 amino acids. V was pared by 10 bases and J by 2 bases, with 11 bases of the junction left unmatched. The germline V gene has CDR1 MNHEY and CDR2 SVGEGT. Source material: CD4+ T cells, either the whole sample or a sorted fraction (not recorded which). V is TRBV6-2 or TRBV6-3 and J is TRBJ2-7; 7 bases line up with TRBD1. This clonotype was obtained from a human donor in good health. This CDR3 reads CATLGTVATYEQYF. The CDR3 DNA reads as TGTGCCACCCTCGGGACAGTCGCAACCTACGAGCAGTACTTC.